This TCR beta chain was sequenced for a study of T cell responses to AZD1222 COVID-19 vaccine. Study-level information: Pooled together were second doses at about 4 or about 12 weeks.

The data were produced by immunoSEQ multiplex PCR, yet TCRdb's version contains in-frame clones alone and is incomplete. The table lists roughly 120,000 clones, 85% to 95% of them singletons, with approximately 3% in the top ten. Study-level points and caveats: Sampled repertoires all dated from after the peak T cell response. With two AZD1222 doses given, Spike-specific TCR breadth and depth both rose.

A note on this clone: Its target is unknown.

Here the sequenced sample was peripheral blood, taken on day 0 of AZD1222 vaccination. The clonotype originates from an adult in good health.

CDR3 DNA sequence: TGTGCCAGCAGCCGGACAGGGGGCGGGTTCTTC. Its translation is CASSRTGGGFF. The chain joins TRBV11-2 to TRBJ2-1, with TRBD1 identical over 11 bases. Unmatched junction bases numbered 3, after V lost 5 bases and J lost 15 bases. Germline V gene data show CDR1 as SGHAT and CDR2 as FQNNGV. This CDR3 comprises 11 residues.